This TCR beta chain was retrieved from a study of CD4+ T cells in melanoma. General observations from the study: A reported correlation linked neoantigen-specific CD4+ T cells to CD8+, macrophage and B cell function. In melanoma, neoantigen-specific CD4+ T cells reportedly differed in differentiation state.

About this clone itself: Its target is not known.

Between the trimmed V and J ends, which lost 6 bases and 9 bases, there was a span of 18 bases. Germline lookup yields CDR1 MGHDK and CDR2 SYGVNS. There are 15 residues in the CDR3. Sequenced by immunoSEQ multiplex PCR; TCRdb stores in-frame clones only, minus some. In the table there are 20,000 to 25,000 clones, roughly four fifths of which are singletons. The specimen was cells from a culture (not recorded whether cultured in vitro). The source of this sequence is a human donor with melanoma. The chain joins TRBV25-1 to TRBJ1-6, with D perhaps matching TRBD1 (5 bases). The CDR3 reads CASSRSGNLGSPLHF. The CDR3 nucleotides are TGTGCCAGCAGCCGATCAGGGAACTTAGGTTCACCCCTCCACTTT.